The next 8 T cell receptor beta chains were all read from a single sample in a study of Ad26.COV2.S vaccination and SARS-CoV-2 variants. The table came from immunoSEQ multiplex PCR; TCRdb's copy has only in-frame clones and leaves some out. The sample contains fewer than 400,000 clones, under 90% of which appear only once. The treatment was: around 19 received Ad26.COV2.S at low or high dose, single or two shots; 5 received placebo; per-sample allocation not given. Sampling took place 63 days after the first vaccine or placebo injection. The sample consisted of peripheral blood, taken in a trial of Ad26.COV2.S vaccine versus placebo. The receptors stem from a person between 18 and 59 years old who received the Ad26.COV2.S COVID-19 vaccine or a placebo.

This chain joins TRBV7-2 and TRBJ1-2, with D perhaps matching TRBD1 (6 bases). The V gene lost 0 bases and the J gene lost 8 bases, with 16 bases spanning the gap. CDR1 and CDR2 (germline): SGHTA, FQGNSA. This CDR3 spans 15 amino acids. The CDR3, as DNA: TGTGCCAGCAGCTTAGCCCTACAGGGAGGAGGCGGCTACACCTTC. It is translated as CASSLALQGGGGYTF. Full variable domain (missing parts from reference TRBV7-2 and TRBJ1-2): GAGVSQSPSNKVTEKGKDVELRCDPISGHTALYWYRQSLGQGLEFLIYFQGNSAPDKSGLPSDRFSAERTGGSVSTLTIQRTQQEDSAVYLCASSLALQGGGGYTFGSGTRLTVV.

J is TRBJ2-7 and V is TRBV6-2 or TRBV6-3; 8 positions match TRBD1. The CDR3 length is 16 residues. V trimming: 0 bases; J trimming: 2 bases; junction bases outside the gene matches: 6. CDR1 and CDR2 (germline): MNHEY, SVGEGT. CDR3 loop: CASSYSSQGAPYEQYF. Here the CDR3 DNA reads TGTGCCAGCAGTTACTCGAGTCAGGGGGCACCCTACGAGCAGTACTTC.

CDR3 coding DNA: TGTGCCAGTAGTATAGATGTATGGAACGTGGAGACTGAAGCTTTCTTT. The encoded protein is CASSIDVWNVETEAFF. V and J are TRBV19 and TRBJ1-1; no reliable D call. V lost 0 bases and J 5 bases, leaving 16 bases between the germline ends. CDR1 LNHDA and CDR2 SQIVND come from the germline V gene (reference sequence). This CDR3 has 16 residues.

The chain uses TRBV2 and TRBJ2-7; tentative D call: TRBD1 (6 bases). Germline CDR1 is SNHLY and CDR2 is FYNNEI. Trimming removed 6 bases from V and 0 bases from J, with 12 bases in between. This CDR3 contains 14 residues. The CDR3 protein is CASRTGQSSYEQYF. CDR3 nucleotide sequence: TGTGCCAGCAGGACAGGACAGTCCTCCTACGAGCAGTACTTC.

As DNA, the CDR3 is TGTGCCAGCAGTTCCCCGACAGGGTCCGGTAACTATGGCTACACCTTC. The encoded protein is CASSSPTGSGNYGYTF. The chain is built from TRBV6-5 and TRBJ1-2, with 7 bases aligning to TRBD1. The V gene end was trimmed by 4 bases and the J gene end by 1 base; junction bases not matched to a gene: 9. This CDR3 is built from 16 residues. Germline values: CDR1 MNHEY, CDR2 SVGAGI.

The CDR3 loop reads CASSPLTQGSNTEAFF. The CDR3, as DNA: TGTGCCAGCTCACCATTAACTCAGGGCTCCAACACTGAAGCTTTCTTT. V is TRBV18 and J is TRBJ1-1; D is perhaps TRBD1 (5 bases). V dropped 2 bases and J dropped 2 bases, with 15 bases sitting between them. The CDR3 has 16 residues. Germline loops: CDR1 KGHSH, CDR2 LQKENI.

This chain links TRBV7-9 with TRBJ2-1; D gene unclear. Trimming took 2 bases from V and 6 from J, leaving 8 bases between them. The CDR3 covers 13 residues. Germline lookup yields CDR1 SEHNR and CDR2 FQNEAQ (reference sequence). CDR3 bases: TGTGCCAGCAGCTTATCGGATAGCAATGAGCAGTTCTTC. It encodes CASSLSDSNEQFF. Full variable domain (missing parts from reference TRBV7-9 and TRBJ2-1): DTGVSQNPRHKITKRGQNVTFRCDPISEHNRLYWYRQTLGQGPEFLTYFQNEAQLEKSRLLSDRFSAERPKGSFSTLEIQRTEQGDSAMYLCASSLSDSNEQFFGPGTRLTVL.

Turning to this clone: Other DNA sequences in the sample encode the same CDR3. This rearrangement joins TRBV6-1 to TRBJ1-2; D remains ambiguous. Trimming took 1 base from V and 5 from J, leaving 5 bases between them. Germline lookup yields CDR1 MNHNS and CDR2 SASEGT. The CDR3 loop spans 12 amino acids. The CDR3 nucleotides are TGTGCCAGCAGTGAAGGGGATTATGGCTACACCTTC. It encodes CASSEGDYGYTF.